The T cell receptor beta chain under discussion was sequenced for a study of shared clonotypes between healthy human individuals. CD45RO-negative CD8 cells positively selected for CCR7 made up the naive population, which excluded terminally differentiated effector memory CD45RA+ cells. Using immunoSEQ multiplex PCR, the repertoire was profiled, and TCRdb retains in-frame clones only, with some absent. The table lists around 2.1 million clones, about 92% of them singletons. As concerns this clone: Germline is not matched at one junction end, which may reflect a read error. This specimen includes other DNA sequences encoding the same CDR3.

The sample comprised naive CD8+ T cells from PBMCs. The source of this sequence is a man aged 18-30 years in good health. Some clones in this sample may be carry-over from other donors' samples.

The CDR3: CASSEGRTYEQYF. The CDR3 DNA follows: TGTGCCAGCAGCGAAGGGCGCACCTACGAGCAGTACTTC. The V and J genes are TRBV6-1 and TRBJ2-7, with D unresolved. In germline, CDR1 is MNHNS, CDR2 SASEGT. CDR3 size: 13 residues.